This TCR beta chain was obtained from a study of blood T cell repertoires in COVID-19 (dated by TCRdb to about 2020). Study-level background: Collaborator samples came from the United States, Italy and Spain and covered acute and convalescent phases of COVID-19. The material from the prospective study consisted of cDNA or gDNA derived from T cells, B-cell-depleted T cells, or PBMCs. The dataset comprised deeply sampled blood TCRbeta repertoires from subjects exposed to, actively infected with, or recovered from COVID-19. A freely available public database, intended as a resource for researchers studying the immune response to SARS-CoV-2, is where the repertoires were released. The samples were drawn from the first 160 participants of the ongoing ImmuneRACE study and from 1,200 or so subjects provided by 6 global collaborators. Sample metadata almost always included a de-identified subject ID, COVID-19 status, age in years and sex. HLA class I and class II types, where available, came from metadata supplied by the sample provider rather than from assay-based typing.

CDR1 SGHNT and CDR2 YYREEE were looked up in the germline V gene (reference sequence). The cysteine opens and the phenylalanine closes a CDR3 of 13 amino acids. This entry keeps only the CDR3 DNA: 39 bases, framed from base 1. V is reduced by 4 bases and J by 4 bases, leaving a spacing of 11 bases between them. Findings and caveats that apply to the study as a whole: How much clinical and demographic metadata was included differed by source and by participant, and the metadata was provided uncurated.

A note on this clone: Its antigen has not been determined. Base-call qualities are not available, and no considerably larger clone is one nucleotide away.

TCRbeta CDR3 regions were amplified from genomic DNA by means of the immunoSEQ Assay, a bias-controlled multiplex PCR. The study's processing was this. Within the assay, amplification of reference gene primers was used to estimate how many nucleated cells each sample contained. To quantify the absolute abundance of each unique TCRbeta CDR3 rearrangement, sequence reads were collapsed and filtered. For each sample, productive Simpson clonality was calculated as the square root of Simpson's diversity index over productive rearrangements. TCRdb took this table from immuneACCESS and kept in-frame rearrangements with V and J called. Such tables lack part of the clones; where checked against another copy, unresolved V genes explain under half of the gap, and the rest is unexplained. V and J calls and clone size come straight from that table; D and trimming were deduced from the DNA. This sample lists about 240,000 clones; around 85% were detected once. The top ten hold more than 9.5% of the sample.

Each collaborating institution followed its own protocols to collect whole blood in K2EDTA tubes. For TCRbeta analysis, collaborators shipped samples in one of three forms: frozen whole blood, isolated PBMCs, or DNA extracted from either of those sample types. The rearranged segments are TRBV5-4 and TRBJ1-2; D gene: possibly TRBD1, on 5 matching bases. The sample taken for sequencing was peripheral blood. The sequence derives from an elderly woman with acute or convalescent COVID-19. The CDR3 amino acid sequence is: CASSPRGFYGYTF. The sequence in DNA is TGTGCCAGCAGCCCAAGGGGTTTCTATGGCTACACCTTC.